This T cell receptor beta chain was retrieved from a study of response to subunit inactivated influenza vaccine. Deletions cut 2 bases from V and 7 bases from J, with 14 bases between. Germline loops: CDR1 SGHAT, CDR2 FQNNGV. This CDR3 region has 15 residues. TCRdb used MiXCR to reprocess the RT-PCR reads, holding one entry per CDR3 protein. Altogether under 550,000 distinct CDR3 sequences are present, less than 7.5% being singletons, with the ten largest covering about an eighth. The chain has TRBV11-2 and TRBJ2-2; D is perhaps TRBD2 (6 bases). Sequenced material: PBMCs from blood, taken less than 25 months after vaccination. The sequence came from a man between 50 and 70 years old who received an inactivated influenza vaccine. The CDR3 loop reads CASSLWGGPVGELFF. CDR3 sequence (DNA): TGTGCCAGCAGCTTATGGGGAGGCCCGGTCGGGGAGCTGTTTTTT.